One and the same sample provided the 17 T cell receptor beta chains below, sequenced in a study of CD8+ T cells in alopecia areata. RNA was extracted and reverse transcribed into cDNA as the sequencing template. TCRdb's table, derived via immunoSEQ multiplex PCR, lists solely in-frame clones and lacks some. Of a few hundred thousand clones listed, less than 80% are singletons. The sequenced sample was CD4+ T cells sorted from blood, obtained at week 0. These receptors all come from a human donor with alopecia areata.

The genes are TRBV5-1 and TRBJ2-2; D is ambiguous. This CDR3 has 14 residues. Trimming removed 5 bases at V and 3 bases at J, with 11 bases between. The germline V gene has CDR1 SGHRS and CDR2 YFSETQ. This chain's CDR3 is CASRDGGYTGELFF. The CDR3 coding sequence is TGCGCCAGCAGGGATGGCGGATACACCGGGGAGCTGTTTTTT.

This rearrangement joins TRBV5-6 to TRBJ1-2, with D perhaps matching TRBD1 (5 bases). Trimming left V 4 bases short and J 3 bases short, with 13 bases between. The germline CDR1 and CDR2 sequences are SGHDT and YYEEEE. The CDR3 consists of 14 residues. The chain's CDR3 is CASSPSRGYYGYTF. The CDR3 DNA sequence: TGTGCCAGCAGCCCGTCGCGGGGGTACTATGGCTACACCTTC.

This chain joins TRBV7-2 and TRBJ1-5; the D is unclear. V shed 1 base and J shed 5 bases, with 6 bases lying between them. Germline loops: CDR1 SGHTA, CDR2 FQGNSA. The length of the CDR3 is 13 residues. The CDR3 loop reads CASSLVKDQPQHF. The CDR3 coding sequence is TGTGCCAGCAGCTTAGTTAAGGATCAGCCCCAGCATTTT.

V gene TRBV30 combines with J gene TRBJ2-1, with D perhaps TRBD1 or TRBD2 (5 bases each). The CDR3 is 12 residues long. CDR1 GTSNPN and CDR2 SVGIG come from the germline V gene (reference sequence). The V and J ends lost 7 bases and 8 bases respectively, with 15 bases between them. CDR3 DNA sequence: TGTGCCTCCCGACAGCGGCGGGATGAGCAGTTCTTC. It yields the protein CASRQRRDEQFF.

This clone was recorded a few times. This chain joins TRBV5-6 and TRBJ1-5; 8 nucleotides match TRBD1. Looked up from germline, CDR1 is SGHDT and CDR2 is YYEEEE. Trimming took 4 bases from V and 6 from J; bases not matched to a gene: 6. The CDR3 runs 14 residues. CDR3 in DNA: TGTGCCAGCAGCCCCGGACAGGGCGGTCAGCCCCAGCATTTT. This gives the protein CASSPGQGGQPQHF.

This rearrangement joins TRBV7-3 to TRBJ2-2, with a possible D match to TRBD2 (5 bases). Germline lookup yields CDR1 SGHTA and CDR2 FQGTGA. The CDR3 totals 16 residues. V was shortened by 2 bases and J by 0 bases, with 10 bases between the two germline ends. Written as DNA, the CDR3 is TGTGCCAGCAGCTTATTCCGGCGGGCGAACACCGGGGAGCTGTTTTTT. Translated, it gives CASSLFRRANTGELFF.

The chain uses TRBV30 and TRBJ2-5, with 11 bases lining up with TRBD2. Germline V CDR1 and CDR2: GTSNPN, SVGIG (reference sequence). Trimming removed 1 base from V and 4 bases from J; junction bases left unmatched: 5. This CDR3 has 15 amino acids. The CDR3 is CAWSATSGGVETQYF. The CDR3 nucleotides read TGTGCCTGGAGTGCCACTAGCGGGGGTGTAGAGACCCAGTACTTC.

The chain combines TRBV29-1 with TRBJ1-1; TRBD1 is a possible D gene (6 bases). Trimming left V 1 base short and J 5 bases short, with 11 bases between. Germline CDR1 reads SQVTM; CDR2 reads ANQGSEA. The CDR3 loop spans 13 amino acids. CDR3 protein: CSVEGDRKTEAFF. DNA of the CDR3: TGCAGCGTTGAAGGTGACAGGAAAACTGAAGCTTTCTTT.

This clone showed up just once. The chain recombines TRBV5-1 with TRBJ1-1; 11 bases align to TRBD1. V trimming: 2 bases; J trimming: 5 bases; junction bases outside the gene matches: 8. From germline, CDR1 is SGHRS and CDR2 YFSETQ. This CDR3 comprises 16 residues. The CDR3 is CASSLNGQGAETEAFF. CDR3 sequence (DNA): TGCGCCAGCAGCTTAAACGGACAGGGGGCAGAAACTGAAGCTTTCTTT. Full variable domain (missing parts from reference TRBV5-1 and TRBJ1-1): KAGVTQTPRYLIKTRGQQVTLSCSPISGHRSVSWYQQTPGQGLQFLFEYFSETQRNKGNFPGRFSGRQFSNSRSEMNVSTLELGDSALYLCASSLNGQGAETEAFFGQGTRLTVV.

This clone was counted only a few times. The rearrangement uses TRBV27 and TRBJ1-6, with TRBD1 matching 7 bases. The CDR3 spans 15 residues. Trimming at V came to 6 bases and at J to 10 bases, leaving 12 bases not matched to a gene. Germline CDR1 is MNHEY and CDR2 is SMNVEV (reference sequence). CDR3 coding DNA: TGTGCCAGCAGGCTCCGGGACAGCCCAGGGTCACCCCTCCACTTT. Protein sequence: CASRLRDSPGSPLHF.

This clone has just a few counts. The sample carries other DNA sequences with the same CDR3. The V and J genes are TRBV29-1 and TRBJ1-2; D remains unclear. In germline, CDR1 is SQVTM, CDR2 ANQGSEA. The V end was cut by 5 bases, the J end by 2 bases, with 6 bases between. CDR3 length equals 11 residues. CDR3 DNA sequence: TGCAGCGTTTCACCCAACTATGGCTACACCTTC. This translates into CSVSPNYGYTF.

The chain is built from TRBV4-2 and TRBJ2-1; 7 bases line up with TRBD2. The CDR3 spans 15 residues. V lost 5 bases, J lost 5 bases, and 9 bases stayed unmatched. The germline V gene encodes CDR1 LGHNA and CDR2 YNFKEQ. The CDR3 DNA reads TGTGCCAGCAGCGAAAGCGGGGCGCGTAACAATGAGCAGTTCTTC. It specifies CASSESGARNNEQFF.

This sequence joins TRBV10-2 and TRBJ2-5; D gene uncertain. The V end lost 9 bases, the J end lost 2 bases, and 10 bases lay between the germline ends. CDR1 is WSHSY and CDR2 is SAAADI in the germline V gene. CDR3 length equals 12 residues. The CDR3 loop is CASALTQETQYF. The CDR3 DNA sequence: TGCGCCAGTGCCTTGACACAAGAGACCCAGTACTTC.

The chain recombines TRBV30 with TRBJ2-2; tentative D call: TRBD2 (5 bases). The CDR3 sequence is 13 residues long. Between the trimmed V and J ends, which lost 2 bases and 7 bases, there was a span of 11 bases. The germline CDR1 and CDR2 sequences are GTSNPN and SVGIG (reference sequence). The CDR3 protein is CAWSSSAGGELFF. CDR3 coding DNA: TGTGCCTGGAGTAGTAGCGCGGGCGGGGAGCTGTTTTTT.

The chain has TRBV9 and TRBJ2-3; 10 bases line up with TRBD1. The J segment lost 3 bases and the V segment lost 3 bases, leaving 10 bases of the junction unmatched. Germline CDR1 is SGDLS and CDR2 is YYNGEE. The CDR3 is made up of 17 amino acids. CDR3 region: CASSAGQGVFGTDTQYF. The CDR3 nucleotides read TGTGCCAGCAGCGCCGGACAGGGGGTCTTTGGGACAGATACGCAGTATTTT.

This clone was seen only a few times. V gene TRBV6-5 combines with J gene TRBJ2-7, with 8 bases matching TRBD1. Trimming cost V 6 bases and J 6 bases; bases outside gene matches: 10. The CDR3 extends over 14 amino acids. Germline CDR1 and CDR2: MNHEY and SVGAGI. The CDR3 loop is CASSKALGTGEQYF. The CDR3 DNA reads TGTGCCAGCAGCAAGGCTCTGGGGACAGGCGAGCAGTACTTC.

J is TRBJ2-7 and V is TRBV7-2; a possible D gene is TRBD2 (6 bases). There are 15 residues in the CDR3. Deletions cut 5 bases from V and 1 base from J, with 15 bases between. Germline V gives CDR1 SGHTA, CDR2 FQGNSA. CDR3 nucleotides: TGTGCCAGCAGCCCGGGGGTGGGCGGTTCCTACGAGCAGTACTTC. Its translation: CASSPGVGGSYEQYF.